This T cell receptor (beta chain) was found in a study of neurological immune-mediated disorders. This clonotype has ten or more counts. TCRdb independently ran MiXCR on the 5' RACE reads; one entry per CDR3 protein. The sample shows about 66,000 distinct CDR3 sequences, almost 4% of them seen only once. Trimming removed 5 bases at V and 0 bases at J, with 19 bases between. The CDR3 has 17 amino acids. From germline, CDR1 is MNHEY and CDR2 SMNVEV (reference sequence). Material for sequencing was PBMCs. The V and J genes are TRBV27 and TRBJ1-2; possible D gene TRBD1, 6 bases. The clonotype originates from a young man with multiple sclerosis. The CDR3 DNA reads as TGTGCCAGCAGTCCCTTCCCCCGGGACACCTCTAACTATGGCTACACCTTC. It translates to CASSPFPRDTSNYGYTF.